This T cell receptor beta chain was sequenced during a study of shared clonotypes between healthy human individuals. Across the study: Researchers assigned three CD4 naive, three CD4 memory, two CD8 naive and one CD8 memory plate to each donor.

This CDR3 is built from 17 residues. After removal of 0 bases from V and 2 bases from J, the junction contained 3 bases not matched to a gene. The germline CDR1 and CDR2 sequences are MGHRA and YSYEKL. This table comes from immunoSEQ multiplex PCR, and its TCRdb copy is limited to in-frame clones, with some not included. Here the sample spans about 2 million clones, about 95% being singletons. Comments on this clone: Its antigen remains unidentified.

As defined, naive CD8 cells were CD45RO-negative and positively selected for CCR7, with terminally differentiated effector memory CD45RA+ cells excluded. Those who donated, Caucasian adults without exception, all lived in Nashville, Tennessee. Points from the study as a whole: Sharing of clonotypes among donors was expected to vary with sequencing depth. For naive CD4 cells, 4.5% to 6.5% of clonotypes were shared across a handful of donors.

The J gene is TRBJ2-2, the V gene TRBV4-1; 10 bases match TRBD2. The source material was naive CD8+ T cells sorted from blood. This TCR came from a man younger than 35 in good health. The CDR3 spells CASSQEPSGGNTGELFF. In DNA, the CDR3 is TGCGCCAGCAGCCAAGAGCCTAGCGGGGGAAACACCGGGGAGCTGTTTTTT.